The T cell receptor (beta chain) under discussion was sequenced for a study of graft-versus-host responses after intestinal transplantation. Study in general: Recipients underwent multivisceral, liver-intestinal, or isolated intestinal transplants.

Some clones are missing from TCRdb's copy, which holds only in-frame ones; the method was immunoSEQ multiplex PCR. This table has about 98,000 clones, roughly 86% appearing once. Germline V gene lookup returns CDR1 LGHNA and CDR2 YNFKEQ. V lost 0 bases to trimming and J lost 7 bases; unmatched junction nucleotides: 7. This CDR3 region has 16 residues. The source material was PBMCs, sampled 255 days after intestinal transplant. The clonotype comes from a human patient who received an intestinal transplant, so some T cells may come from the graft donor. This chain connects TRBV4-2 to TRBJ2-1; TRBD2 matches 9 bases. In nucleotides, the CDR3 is TGTGCCAGCAGCCAAGATCCGGCGGGAGGGCCAAATGAGCAGTTCTTC. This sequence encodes CASSQDPAGGPNEQFF.